This T cell receptor beta chain came from a study of CD8 T cells in ankylosing spondylitis. V was cut by 7 bases and J by 4 bases, with 5 bases left in between. The CDR3 contains 11 residues. Germline CDR1 is MNHEY and CDR2 is SVGEGT. Making the TCR beta libraries involved quantitative 5'-RACE with molecular barcodes. One entry per CDR3 protein results from TCRdb running MiXCR on the 5' RACE reads. The sample carries roughly 180,000 distinct CDR3 sequences, 9.8% recorded once. The study, taken as a whole, reports: Disease-linked clones reportedly showed significant enrichment in matched ankylosing spondylitis synovial fluid.

A word on this clonotype: Its antigen is not identified.

The TCR originated in a female donor with ankylosing spondylitis or in good health (not recorded which). This chain uses TRBV6-2 or TRBV6-3 with TRBJ1-3; the D is unclear. The source material was blood, either unsorted or a sorted T cell fraction (not recorded which). Here the CDR3 reads CASTFGNTIYF. The CDR3 bases are TGTGCCAGCACGTTCGGAAACACCATATATTTT.